This T cell receptor beta chain is drawn from a study of tumor and adjacent non-tumor tissue in lung cancer. The overall study: Stage I to III disease affected 10 men and about five women aged about 31 to 85. Samples averaged approximately 4.2 million productive TCRbeta reads each.

Trimming cost V 5 bases and J 6 bases; bases outside gene matches: 4. The CDR3 sequence is 16 residues long. CDR1 SNHLY and CDR2 FYNNEI come from the germline V gene. Study-wide results and caveats: Top 100 clones took a larger repertoire share in normal lung.

RNA was extracted from bulk tissue without any cell sorting. More than 3 cm separated this lung sample from the edge of the tumor. In the case of this clonotype: Its target is unknown.

TCRbeta libraries were built with three rounds of nested PCR, modified from ARM-PCR. TCRdb passed the multiplex PCR reads through MiXCR, listing each CDR3 protein once. In the table there are roughly 45,000 distinct CDR3 sequences, about three fifths of which are singletons. The sequenced sample consisted of distant non-tumor lung tissue. The chain couples TRBV2 to TRBJ2-2, with TRBD2 matching 15 bases. The clonotype comes from a man between 45 and 60 years old with non-small cell lung cancer. The CDR3 nucleotides are TGTGCCAGCAGTTCCCGGACTAGCGGGGGGGCCGGGGAGCTGTTTTTT. This translates into CASSSRTSGGAGELFF.